These 23 T cell receptor beta chains share one sample of origin, sequenced in a study of blood T cell repertoires in COVID-19. Data came from immunoSEQ multiplex PCR; TCRdb stores just in-frame clones and leaves some out. The sample yields 150,000 to 200,000 clones, 65% to 90% seen once. The sequenced sample was peripheral blood. These receptors all come from a man in his 60s with acute or convalescent COVID-19.

J is TRBJ1-2 and V is TRBV6-1; D remains ambiguous. The CDR3 is 13 residues long. V lost 8 bases and J lost 2, with 12 bases in between. Germline V lookup: CDR1 MNHNS, CDR2 SASEGT. CDR3 sequence reads: CASRNARNYGYTF. CDR3 DNA: TGTGCCAGCCGGAATGCGCGGAACTATGGCTACACCTTC.

The chain recombines TRBV6-5 with TRBJ2-5; TRBD2 might be the D (6 bases). Trimming removed 0 bases at V and 2 bases at J, with 13 bases between. Germline CDR1 MNHEY, CDR2 SVGAGI. This CDR3 comprises 16 residues. The CDR3 loop reads CASSYSGGAKQETQYF. The CDR3 region has the DNA TGTGCCAGCAGTTACTCAGGCGGGGCCAAGCAAGAGACCCAGTACTTC.

The V and J genes are TRBV2 and TRBJ2-1; a weak D match, TRBD2 (6 bases). Trimming cost V 8 bases and J 7 bases, with 27 bases left between them. This CDR3 is built from 17 residues. The germline gives CDR1 SNHLY, CDR2 FYNNEI. The CDR3 region is CASRSRLVYTRVNEQFF. The CDR3 nucleotides are TGTGCCAGCCGTTCTCGACTAGTTTATACGAGGGTGAATGAGCAGTTCTTC.

V is TRBV7-3 and J is TRBJ1-1; maybe TRBD1 (5 bases). V shed 5 bases and J shed 10 bases, with 14 bases lying between them. The germline V gene has CDR1 SGHTA and CDR2 FQGTGA. There are 12 residues in the CDR3. CDR3 protein: CASSPGGGVAFF. As DNA, the CDR3 is TGTGCCAGCAGCCCCGGGGGGGGAGTAGCTTTCTTT. The variable domain in full, with the rest retrieved from reference TRBV7-3 and TRBJ1-1, is GAGVSQTPSNKVTEKGKYVELRCDPISGHTALYWYRQSLGQGPEFLIYFQGTGAADDSGLPNDRFFAVRPEGSVSTLKIQRTERGDSAVYLCASSPGGGVAFFGQGTRLTVV.

The chain links TRBV6-6 to TRBJ2-5; no firm D call. Trimming stripped 7 bases from V and 7 bases from J, with 16 bases between. The CDR3 has 13 residues. Germline V gene lookup returns CDR1 MNHNY and CDR2 SVGAGI (reference sequence). In DNA form, the CDR3 reads TGTGCCAGCACAACCAGCGCCGCATTGACCCAGTACTTC. Translating gives CASTTSAALTQYF.

The chain links TRBV5-1 to TRBJ2-2, with D tentatively TRBD2 (6 bases). Trimming shortened V by 0 bases and J by 4 bases, and 10 bases separated the two germline ends. The CDR3 runs to 15 residues. Germline lookup yields CDR1 SGHRS and CDR2 YFSETQ. The CDR3 is CASSLAPAGTGELFF. The CDR3 DNA follows: TGCGCCAGCAGCTTGGCCCCAGCGGGCACCGGGGAGCTGTTTTTT.

This chain links TRBV13 with TRBJ1-1, with D maybe TRBD1 (5 bases). CDR3 length equals 15 residues. Trimming pared 2 bases from V and 1 base from J, leaving 11 bases between. CDR1 and CDR2 (germline): PRHDT, FYEKMQ (reference sequence). CDR3 sequence reads: CASSLRLGGNTEAFF. CDR3 nucleotides: TGTGCCAGCAGCTTAAGACTGGGGGGGAACACTGAAGCTTTCTTT.

This clone was recorded only once. The chain links TRBV5-1 to TRBJ2-2; possible D gene TRBD2, 5 bases. V was cut by 0 bases and J by 4 bases, with 13 bases left in between. This CDR3 comprises 16 residues. Per germline, CDR1 SGHRS and CDR2 YFSETQ. The CDR3 loop reads CASSLEAIRGTGELFF. For the CDR3, the DNA is TGCGCCAGCAGCTTGGAGGCGATACGGGGCACCGGGGAGCTGTTTTTT. The variable domain in full, with the rest retrieved from reference TRBV5-1 and TRBJ2-2, is KAGVTQTPRYLIKTRGQQVTLSCSPISGHRSVSWYQQTPGQGLQFLFEYFSETQRNKGNFPGRFSGRQFSNSRSEMNVSTLELGDSALYLCASSLEAIRGTGELFFGEGSRLTVL.

The rearrangement links TRBV28 to TRBJ2-7, with D unclear. The V gene lost 6 bases and the J gene lost 6 bases, with 12 bases spanning the gap. Per the germline V gene, CDR1 is MDHEN and CDR2 is SYDVKM. The CDR3 extends over 12 amino acids. The CDR3 protein is CASSSSEREQYF. The CDR3 region has the DNA TGTGCCAGCAGCTCCAGCGAACGCGAGCAGTACTTC.

This clone was observed once. This rearrangement joins TRBV12-3 or TRBV12-4 to TRBJ2-1; a weak D match, TRBD2 (5 bases). This CDR3 contains 12 residues. V was trimmed by 6 bases and J by 13 bases, leaving 16 bases between them. The CDR3 DNA reads as TGTGCCAGCAGCTCTCGAGGAGGTTCTCAGTTCTTC. Residues: CASSSRGGSQFF.

The J gene is TRBJ2-2, the V gene TRBV28; a weak D match, TRBD2 (5 bases). The CDR3 spans 13 residues. Trimming stripped 8 bases from V and 0 bases from J, with 7 bases between. CDR1 and CDR2 from the germline V gene are MDHEN and SYDVKM. CDR3 in amino acids: CASPAANTGELFF. The CDR3 nucleotides read TGTGCCAGCCCAGCGGCGAACACCGGGGAGCTGTTTTTT. Supplemented by reference TRBV28 and TRBJ2-2, the full variable domain reads DVKVTQSSRYLVKRTGEKVFLECVQDMDHENMFWYRQDPGLGLRLIYFSYDVKMKEKGDIPEGYSVSREKKERFSLILESASTNQTSMYLCASPAANTGELFFGEGSRLTVL.

The V gene is TRBV12-5, the J gene TRBJ2-7; D gene uncertain. There are 13 residues in the CDR3. The V gene's germline CDR1 is LGHNT and CDR2 FRNRAP. Deletions cut 3 bases from V and 6 bases from J, with 12 bases between. The CDR3 DNA follows: TGTGCTAGTGGTTTCCCGTTGTTGAGCGAGCAGTACTTC. Amino acid sequence: CASGFPLLSEQYF.

The rearrangement joins TRBV5-4 to TRBJ1-2; 8 bases align to TRBD1. Per germline, CDR1 SGHNT and CDR2 YYREEE (reference sequence). The CDR3 is 16 amino acids. The V and J ends lost 4 bases and 5 bases, in that order; junction bases with no gene match: 13. The CDR3 sequence: CASSADRAVNFYGYTF. CDR3 DNA: TGTGCCAGCAGCGCGGACAGGGCCGTAAATTTTTATGGCTACACCTTC.

The chain combines TRBV14 with TRBJ1-2, with TRBD1 identical over 7 bases. This CDR3 spans 13 amino acids. The J segment lost 4 bases and the V segment lost 6 bases, leaving 5 bases of the junction unmatched. From germline, CDR1 is SGHDN and CDR2 FVKESK. CDR3 nucleotides: TGTGCCAGCAGTCTGGACAGGTCCTATGGCTACACCTTC. This gives the protein CASSLDRSYGYTF.

Details on this clone: Its ends do not fully match the called genes, so a read error is possible. The chain has TRBV5-4 and TRBJ2-7; 8 bases align to TRBD1. Per the germline V gene, CDR1 is SGHNT and CDR2 is YYREEE (reference sequence). This CDR3 is built from 15 residues. DNA for the CDR3: TGTGCCAGCAGGTTGGGACAGGACCCCTCCTACGAGCAGTACTTC. Encoded protein: CASRLGQDPSYEQYF.

This rearrangement joins TRBV6-5 to TRBJ1-1, with 8 bases identical to TRBD1. The CDR3 spans 16 residues. Per germline, CDR1 MNHEY and CDR2 SVGAGI. The junction had 5 bases not matched to a gene; V was cut back by 1 base and J by 1 base. CDR3 sequence: CASSYYGQGSNTEAFF. Here the CDR3 DNA reads TGTGCCAGCAGTTACTACGGACAGGGATCGAACACTGAAGCTTTCTTT.

Turning to this clone: This CDR3 is also generated by other DNA sequences in the sample. The chain joins TRBV29-1 to TRBJ2-2; a weak D match, TRBD1 (5 bases). V lost 4 bases to trimming and J lost 3 bases, with 9 bases between them. Germline V gives CDR1 SQVTM, CDR2 ANQGSEA. The CDR3 sequence is 13 residues long. Here the CDR3 reads CSVGRVDTGELFF. DNA of the CDR3: TGCAGCGTTGGCAGGGTGGACACCGGGGAGCTGTTTTTT.

The J gene is TRBJ1-1, the V gene TRBV21-1; the table gives TRBD1 as D, unverified against the DNA. TRBV21-1 corresponds to a pseudogene. The CDR3 has 15 residues. In nucleotides, the CDR3 is TGTGCCAGCAGCATGCGGACAGGGCAGAACACTGAAGCTTTCTTT. Translating gives CASSMRTGQNTEAFF.

The chain carries TRBV5-1 and TRBJ2-7; 9 nucleotides agree with TRBD1. V lost 2 bases to trimming and J lost 2 bases; unmatched junction nucleotides: 2. CDR1 is SGHRS and CDR2 is YFSETQ in the germline V gene. The CDR3 extends over 14 amino acids. CDR3 sequence (DNA): TGCGCCAGCAGCTTTGGACAGGGGACCTACGAGCAGTACTTC. It specifies CASSFGQGTYEQYF. The full variable domain, its missing parts supplied by reference TRBV5-1 and TRBJ2-7, is KAGVTQTPRYLIKTRGQQVTLSCSPISGHRSVSWYQQTPGQGLQFLFEYFSETQRNKGNFPGRFSGRQFSNSRSEMNVSTLELGDSALYLCASSFGQGTYEQYFGPGTRLTVT.

The chain recombines TRBV5-1 with TRBJ2-2; D is undetermined. Germline V CDR1 and CDR2: SGHRS, YFSETQ. This CDR3 is built from 15 residues. The V and J ends lost 3 bases and 4 bases respectively, with 13 bases between them. For the CDR3, the DNA is TGCGCCAGCAGCTCGCAGGCAGATACCACCGGGGAGCTGTTTTTT. It yields the protein CASSSQADTTGELFF.

This rearrangement joins TRBV11-2 to TRBJ2-7, with 7 bases aligning to TRBD1. Germline CDR1 and CDR2: SGHAT and FQNNGV. V lost 2 bases and J lost 1; bases outside the gene matches: 8. The CDR3 loop spans 16 amino acids. CDR3 coding DNA: TGTGCCAGCAGCTTACTCCGGGACAGAGATTCCTACGAGCAGTACTTC. Translated, it gives CASSLLRDRDSYEQYF. Full variable domain (rest looked up from reference TRBV11-2 and TRBJ2-7): EAGVAQSPRYKIIEKRQSVAFWCNPISGHATLYWYQQILGQGPKLLIQFQNNGVVDDSQLPKDRFSAERLKGVDSTLKIQPAKLEDSAVYLCASSLLRDRDSYEQYFGPGTRLTVT.

The chain employs TRBV6-5 and TRBJ1-2; D remains unclear. Between the trimmed V and J ends, which lost 6 bases and 3 bases, there was a span of 14 bases. The V gene's germline CDR1 is MNHEY and CDR2 SVGAGI. The CDR3 loop spans 14 amino acids. The CDR3 DNA reads TGTGCCAGCAGGAGGACCGGGGTCTACTATGGCTACACCTTC. It encodes CASRRTGVYYGYTF.

As regards this clone: The CDR3 does not end in the conserved phenylalanine or tryptophan, so this is likely a read error. The limits of the CDR3 on the DNA are not certain, so only TCRdb's listed CDR3 is given. The chain combines TRBV27 with TRBJ1-1. Per germline, CDR1 MNHEY and CDR2 SMNVEV (reference sequence). The CDR3 contains 10 residues when both ends are counted. The CDR3 is CASSPALRRG.